This TCR beta chain came from a study of shared clonotypes between healthy human individuals. Notes on the study in general: Only blood was sampled; tissue repertoires likely differ. Expectations were that clonotype sharing among donors would be affected by sequencing depth. Naive subsets, compared against memory subsets, generally had larger estimated richness values.

Each replicate PCR on the sorted subsets used approximately 180 ng DNA (around 30,000 T cell genomes). TCRdb's copy holds only in-frame clones and misses some; the assay was immunoSEQ multiplex PCR. The repertoire holds roughly 2 million clones, with 85% to 95% as singletons. Trimming removed 7 bases from V and 0 bases from J, with 15 bases in between. The CDR3 length is 15 residues. Germline lookup yields CDR1 MDHEN and CDR2 SYDVKM. Comment on this clone: As yet, its antigen is unknown.

The source material was naive CD4+ T cells sorted from blood. Subset given: CD45RA+ positively selected. The receptor was derived from a man aged 18 to 30 in good health. This chain connects TRBV28 to TRBJ1-1; D is uncertain. The CDR3 sequence is CASTSSIRVNTEAFF. The CDR3 coding sequence is TGTGCCAGCACCTCTTCCATACGGGTGAACACTGAAGCTTTCTTT.